This record looks at one T cell receptor (beta chain) sequence and its context. This entry is derived from a study of control samples from healthy donors and cancer patients. TCRdb's copy holds only in-frame clones and misses some; the assay was immunoSEQ multiplex PCR. Of about 180,000 clones in the sample, 80% to 95% are singletons; the top ten hold roughly 2%. The trim removed 2 bases at V and 0 bases at J, leaving 11 bases unmatched. CDR1 is SGHRS, CDR2 YFSETQ, per germline. This CDR3 spans 18 amino acids. Source material: blood. The TCR sequence derives from a woman aged 40-49 years in good health. V and J are TRBV5-1 and TRBJ2-5; 9 bases are a match to TRBD1. This CDR3 is CASSFQPGTGPYQETQYF. CDR3 in DNA: TGCGCCAGCAGCTTTCAGCCCGGGACAGGGCCGTACCAAGAGACCCAGTACTTC.